Each of the 14 T cell receptor beta chains below was sequenced from the same sample in a study of cytomegalovirus exposure and HLA in healthy donors. The PCR had 60 Vbeta and 13 Jbeta primers. The repertoire was sequenced with immunoSEQ multiplex PCR; TCRdb's copy has only in-frame clones and lacks some. The table has about 140,000 clones, around 80% seen once; the top ten hold 5% to 8.5%. The sample taken for sequencing was PBMCs. The receptors were gathered from a man between 35 and 55 years old in good health and CMV-seropositive.

This clone was seen a handful of times. The chain has TRBV11-2 and TRBJ2-1; 12 bases map to TRBD2. The J segment lost 5 bases and the V segment lost 0 bases, leaving 8 bases of the junction unmatched. CDR3 length: 18 residues. The germline V gene has CDR1 SGHAT and CDR2 FQNNGV. CDR3 DNA sequence: TGTGCCAGCAGCTTAGATCGGCCTAGCGGGAGGGTCCACAATGAGCAGTTCTTC. As protein: CASSLDRPSGRVHNEQFF.

The chain recombines TRBV27 with TRBJ2-1, with 7 bases lining up with TRBD2. This CDR3 has 13 residues. Losses at the gene ends were 6 bases for V and 2 bases for J; bases not matched to a gene: 1. Germline CDR1 and CDR2: MNHEY and SMNVEV (reference sequence). The CDR3 loop reads CASRGTTYNEQFF. CDR3 in DNA: TGTGCCAGCAGGGGGACTACCTACAATGAGCAGTTCTTC.

This chain links TRBV6-1 with TRBJ1-2; possible D gene TRBD1, 6 bases. This CDR3 comprises 14 residues. Germline V gives CDR1 MNHNS, CDR2 SASEGT. The V gene lost 4 bases and the J gene lost 3 bases, with 12 bases spanning the gap. CDR3 DNA sequence: TGTGCCAGCAGTGTCCGGGGGGCCGACTATGGCTACACCTTC. Protein sequence: CASSVRGADYGYTF.

The chain uses TRBV19 and TRBJ2-3, with D perhaps matching TRBD2 (5 bases). Germline assignment: CDR1 LNHDA and CDR2 SQIVND (reference sequence). Between the trimmed V and J ends, which lost 5 bases and 4 bases, there was a span of 13 bases. The CDR3 runs 14 residues. For the CDR3, the DNA is TGTGCCAGTAGTCCCCGGACTGATTCAGATACGCAGTATTTT. Amino acids: CASSPRTDSDTQYF.

J is TRBJ1-6 and V is TRBV30, with D hard to call. CDR1 is GTSNPN and CDR2 is SVGIG in the germline V gene (reference sequence). The CDR3 covers 13 residues. Deletions cut 4 bases from V and 9 bases from J, with 13 bases between. The chain's CDR3 is CAWTFKRLSPLHF. The CDR3 coding sequence is TGTGCCTGGACCTTTAAAAGACTTTCACCCCTCCACTTT.

Only a few counts were recorded for this clone. The rearrangement links TRBV5-6 to TRBJ1-2; 8 bases agree with TRBD1. Germline V gene lookup returns CDR1 SGHDT and CDR2 YYEEEE. CDR3 length: 16 residues. V was clipped by 1 base and J by 4 bases; unmatched bases: 9. For the CDR3, the DNA is TGTGCCAGCAGCTTGCTCGGGGAAGGGACAGGCTATGGCTACACCTTC. Translated: CASSLLGEGTGYGYTF.

The chain recombines TRBV6-5 with TRBJ1-4; TRBD1 aligns across 7 bases. CDR3 length equals 14 residues. V shed 7 bases and J 6 bases; nucleotides not matched to a gene: 8. Germline V CDR1 and CDR2: MNHEY, SVGAGI. This CDR3 reads CASNKQGRHEKLFF. CDR3 coding DNA: TGTGCCAGCAATAAACAGGGGAGACATGAAAAACTGTTTTTT.

This chain uses TRBV19 with TRBJ1-2, with TRBD1 as a possible D gene (5 bases). Germline-derived CDR1 and CDR2 are LNHDA and SQIVND (reference sequence). The CDR3 covers 13 residues. Trimming pared 2 bases from V and 7 bases from J, leaving 11 bases between. The chain's CDR3 is CASSIQTRGGYTF. The CDR3 DNA reads TGTGCCAGTAGTATACAGACAAGGGGTGGCTACACCTTC.

V and J are TRBV4-1 and TRBJ2-3, with TRBD2 identical over 10 bases. V was clipped by 0 bases and J by 5 bases; unmatched bases: 5. Germline CDR1 MGHRA, CDR2 YSYEKL. The CDR3 runs 16 residues. CDR3 sequence: CASSQDQREGGDTQYF. Written as DNA, the CDR3 is TGCGCCAGCAGCCAAGACCAGCGGGAGGGGGGAGATACGCAGTATTTT.

Of note for this clone: This sample also contains other DNA sequences that code for the same CDR3. The V call is TRBV18, the J call TRBJ1-1; 10 nucleotides agree with TRBD1. The J segment lost 6 bases and the V segment lost 6 bases, leaving 4 bases of the junction unmatched. CDR1 and CDR2 (germline): KGHSH, LQKENI. The length of the CDR3 is 13 residues. The CDR3 region is CASSPGQGAEAFF. CDR3 DNA sequence: TGTGCCAGCTCGCCAGGACAGGGGGCTGAAGCTTTCTTT.

V usage is TRBV4-1 and J usage is TRBJ2-1, with D hard to call. Germline assignment: CDR1 MGHRA and CDR2 YSYEKL. The CDR3 has 14 residues. V gave up 4 bases and J gave up 8 bases, with 15 bases separating them. Here the CDR3 reads CASSLHPVPDEQFF. Here the CDR3 DNA reads TGCGCCAGCAGCCTGCATCCGGTTCCGGATGAGCAGTTCTTC.

The rearrangement joins TRBV29-1 to TRBJ2-5, with D perhaps TRBD1 (6 bases). CDR3 length: 13 residues. Germline V CDR1 and CDR2: SQVTM, ANQGSEA. Trimming pared 1 base from V and 4 bases from J, leaving 10 bases between. CDR3 protein: CSVEGLQGETQYF. CDR3 DNA: TGCAGCGTTGAAGGCTTACAGGGAGAGACCCAGTACTTC.

The V and J genes are TRBV6-6 and TRBJ1-6; 7 positions match TRBD1. V trimming: 11 bases; J trimming: 8 bases; junction bases outside the gene matches: 9. The CDR3 loop spans 13 amino acids. In germline, CDR1 is MNHNY, CDR2 SVGAGI (reference sequence). The CDR3 loop reads CASMDRLDSPLHF. The CDR3 region has the DNA TGTGCCTCTATGGACAGGCTTGATTCACCCCTCCACTTT.

This clone has a handful of counts. The rearrangement uses TRBV9 and TRBJ2-3; D might be TRBD2 (5 bases). Germline V gives CDR1 SGDLS, CDR2 YYNGEE. V was clipped by 0 bases and J by 1 base, with 12 bases between them. The CDR3 covers 16 residues. The chain's CDR3 is CASSVVSGIGTDTQYF. CDR3 DNA sequence: TGTGCCAGCAGCGTAGTCAGCGGTATAGGCACAGATACGCAGTATTTT.